The clone carrying this T cell receptor (beta chain) was counted once. Living in under 30 US areas, the participants were between roughly 18 and 95 years of age. Donors were grouped by their self-reported clinical history. Per the original data handling: The authors estimated nucleated cell counts from reference gene primer amplification. Clones were read by immunoSEQ multiplex PCR, and TCRdb kept only the in-frame ones, dropping some. V and J calls and clone size follow that table, whereas D and trimming were derived from the DNA. The repertoire consists of under 300,000 clones, with around nine tenths occurring once and the leading ten covering about 1.6%. This record belongs to a study of blood T cell repertoires in COVID-19. As for the study in general: Sources were T cells, B-cell-depleted T cells, or PBMCs; the material itself was cDNA or gDNA.

The CDR3 runs to 16 residues. Per germline, CDR1 SQVTM and CDR2 ANQGSEA. Trimming cost V 0 bases and J 0 bases, with 15 bases left between them. The TCR comes from a woman aged 45-60 years who had recovered from COVID-19. The source material was PBMCs or T cells enriched from blood (not recorded which). The chain joins TRBV29-1 to TRBJ2-7, with a weak D call TRBD1 (6 bases). The CDR3 DNA reads TGCAGCGTTGAAGATCGTGCAGCGGACAGCTCCTACGAGCAGTACTTC. It encodes CSVEDRAADSSYEQYF.